The TCR beta chain under discussion was sequenced for a study of glioma-infiltrating T cells after dendritic cell vaccination. At the level of the study: Patients received three intradermal dendritic cell vaccine injections at biweekly intervals.

The PCR used 60 V beta and 13 J beta primers. TCRdb keeps only in-frame clones here, not all; method: immunoSEQ multiplex PCR. The sample yields tens of thousands of clones, over 80% seen once. Time point noted: after dendritic cell vaccination, including at tumor progression/relapse. All glioblastoma patients lacked an isocitrate dehydrogenase mutation. The CDR3 length is 17 residues. V was pared by 1 base and J by 2 bases, with 10 bases of the junction left unmatched. Per germline, CDR1 LGHNA and CDR2 YNFKEQ. This receptor was identified in a human donor with glioblastoma. The specimen was blood, collected after dendritic cell vaccination. The chain couples TRBV4-2 to TRBJ1-2; 7 nucleotides match TRBD1. The CDR3 region has the DNA TGTGCCAGCAGCCAAGCTCTCCTAACAGGGGCGAACTATGGCTACACCTTC. It translates to CASSQALLTGANYGYTF.